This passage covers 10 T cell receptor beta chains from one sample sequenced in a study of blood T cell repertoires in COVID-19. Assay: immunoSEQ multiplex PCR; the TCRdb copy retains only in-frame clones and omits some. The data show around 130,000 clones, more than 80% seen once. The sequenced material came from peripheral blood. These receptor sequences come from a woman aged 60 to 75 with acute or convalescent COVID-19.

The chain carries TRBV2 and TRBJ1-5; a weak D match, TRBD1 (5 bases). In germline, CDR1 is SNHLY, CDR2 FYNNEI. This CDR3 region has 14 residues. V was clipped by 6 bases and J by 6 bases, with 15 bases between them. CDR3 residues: CASSATGGTQPQHF. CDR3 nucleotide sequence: TGTGCCAGCAGCGCCACGGGAGGGACTCAGCCCCAGCATTTT.

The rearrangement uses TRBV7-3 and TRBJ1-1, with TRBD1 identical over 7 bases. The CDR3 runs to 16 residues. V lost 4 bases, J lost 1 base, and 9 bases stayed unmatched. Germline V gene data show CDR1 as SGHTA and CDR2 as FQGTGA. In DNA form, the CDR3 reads TGTGCCAGCAGCTCTCTCCCGGGACAGCCGAACACTGAAGCTTTCTTT. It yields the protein CASSSLPGQPNTEAFF.

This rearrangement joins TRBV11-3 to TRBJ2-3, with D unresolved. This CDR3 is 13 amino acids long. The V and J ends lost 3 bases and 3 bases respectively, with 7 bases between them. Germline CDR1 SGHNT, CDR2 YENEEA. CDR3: CASSFVPTDTQYF. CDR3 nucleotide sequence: TGTGCCAGCAGCTTTGTTCCTACAGATACGCAGTATTTT. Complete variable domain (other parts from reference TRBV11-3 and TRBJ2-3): EAGVVQSPRYKIIEKKQPVAFWCNPISGHNTLYWYLQNLGQGPELLIRYENEEAVDDSQLPKDRFSAERLKGVDSTLKIQPAELGDSAVYLCASSFVPTDTQYFGPGTRLTVL.

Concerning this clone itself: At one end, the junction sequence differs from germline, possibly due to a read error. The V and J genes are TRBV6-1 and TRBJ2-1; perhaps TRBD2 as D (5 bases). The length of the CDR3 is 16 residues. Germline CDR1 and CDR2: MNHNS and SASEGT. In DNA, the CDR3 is TGTGCCAGCAGTGAAGGGTGGAGCAGTCCCCGGGGTGAGCGGTTCTTC. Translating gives CASSEGWSSPRGERFF.

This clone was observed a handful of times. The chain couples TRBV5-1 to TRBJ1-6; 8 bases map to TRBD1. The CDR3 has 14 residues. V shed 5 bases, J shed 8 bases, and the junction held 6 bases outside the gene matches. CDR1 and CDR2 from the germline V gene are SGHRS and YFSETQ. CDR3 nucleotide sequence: TGCGCCAGCAGATCCGGACAGGGAGATTCACCCCTCCACTTT. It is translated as CASRSGQGDSPLHF.

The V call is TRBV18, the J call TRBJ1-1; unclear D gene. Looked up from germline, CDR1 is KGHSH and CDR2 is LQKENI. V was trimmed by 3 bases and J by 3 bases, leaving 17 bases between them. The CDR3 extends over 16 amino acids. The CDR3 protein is CASSPYTPDTHTEAFF. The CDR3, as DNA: TGTGCCAGCTCACCCTATACCCCCGACACACACACTGAAGCTTTCTTT.

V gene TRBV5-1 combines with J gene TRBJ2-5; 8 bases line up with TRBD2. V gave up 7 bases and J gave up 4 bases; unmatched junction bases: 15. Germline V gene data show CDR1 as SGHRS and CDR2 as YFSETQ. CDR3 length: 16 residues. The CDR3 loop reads CASHKAWSGGGETQYF. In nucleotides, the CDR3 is TGCGCCAGCCACAAAGCATGGAGCGGGGGTGGAGAGACCCAGTACTTC.

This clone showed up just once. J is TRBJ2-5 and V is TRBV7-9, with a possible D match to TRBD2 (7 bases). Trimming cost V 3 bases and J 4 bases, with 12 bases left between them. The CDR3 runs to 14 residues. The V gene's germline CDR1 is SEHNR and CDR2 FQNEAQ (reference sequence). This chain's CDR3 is CASSLRGGLETQYF. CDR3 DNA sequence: TGTGCCAGCAGCTTGAGGGGGGGCCTAGAGACCCAGTACTTC. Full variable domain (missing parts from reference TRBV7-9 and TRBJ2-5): DTGVSQNPRHKITKRGQNVTFRCDPISEHNRLYWYRQTLGQGPEFLTYFQNEAQLEKSRLLSDRFSAERPKGSFSTLEIQRTEQGDSAMYLCASSLRGGLETQYFGPGTRLLVL.

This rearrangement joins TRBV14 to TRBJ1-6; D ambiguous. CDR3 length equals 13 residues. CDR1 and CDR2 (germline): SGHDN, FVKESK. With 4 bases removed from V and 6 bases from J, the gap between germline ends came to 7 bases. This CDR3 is CASSPRLNSPLHF. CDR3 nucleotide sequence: TGTGCCAGCAGCCCCAGACTTAATTCACCCCTCCACTTT.

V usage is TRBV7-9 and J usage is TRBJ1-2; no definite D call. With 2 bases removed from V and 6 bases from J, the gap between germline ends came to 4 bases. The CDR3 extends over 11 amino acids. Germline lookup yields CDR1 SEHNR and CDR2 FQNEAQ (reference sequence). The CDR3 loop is CASSLSDGYTF. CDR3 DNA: TGTGCCAGCAGCTTATCGGATGGCTACACCTTC.